Following are 10 T cell receptor beta chains from one sample sequenced in a study of cytomegalovirus exposure and HLA in healthy donors. The PCR had 60 Vbeta and 13 Jbeta primers. TCRdb keeps only in-frame clones here, not all; method: immunoSEQ multiplex PCR. This table holds about 100,000 clones, about 80% found once. The sample taken for sequencing was PBMCs. Every receptor here comes from a man aged 30-40 years in good health and CMV-seropositive.

V gene TRBV5-1 combines with J gene TRBJ2-1; 12 positions agree with TRBD1. Germline CDR1 reads SGHRS; CDR2 reads YFSETQ. J lost 7 bases, V lost 4 bases, and 6 bases had no gene match. This CDR3 has 15 amino acids. The CDR3 is CASSPGQGAGNEQFF. The CDR3, as DNA: TGCGCCAGCAGCCCGGGACAGGGGGCAGGAAATGAGCAGTTCTTC.

The chain recombines TRBV6-4 with TRBJ2-3, with TRBD2 matching 11 bases. The junction had 8 bases not matched to a gene; V was cut back by 5 bases and J by 4 bases. CDR1 is MRHNA, CDR2 SNTAGT, per germline. There are 16 residues in the CDR3. This CDR3 reads CASSSFSGGAADTQYF. The CDR3 coding sequence is TGTGCCAGCAGTTCCTTTAGCGGGGGGGCCGCAGATACGCAGTATTTT.

Turning to this clone: A junction end diverges from the germline sequence, so it may reflect a read error. The chain has TRBV15 and TRBJ2-1; 9 nucleotides match TRBD2. Germline CDR1 reads LNHNV; CDR2 reads YYDKDF (reference sequence). The CDR3 totals 16 residues. Written as DNA, the CDR3 is TGTGCCACCAGCAGCGTACGGCGGGGGGGCCGTAATGAGCAGCTCTTC. Its protein is CATSSVRRGGRNEQLF.

This chain connects TRBV14 to TRBJ2-2; 8 nucleotides agree with TRBD2. The CDR3 contains 16 residues. Germline-derived CDR1 and CDR2 are SGHDN and FVKESK. The ends lost 4 bases at V and 4 bases at J; junction bases unmatched: 8. Here the CDR3 reads CASSPRGLAVTGELFF. For the CDR3, the DNA is TGTGCCAGCAGCCCAAGAGGACTAGCCGTCACCGGGGAGCTGTTTTTT. The variable domain in full, with the rest retrieved from reference TRBV14 and TRBJ2-2, is EAGVTQFPSHSVIEKGQTVTLRCDPISGHDNLYWYRRVMGKEIKFLLHFVKESKQDESGMPNNRFLAERTGGTYSTLKVQPAELEDSGVYFCASSPRGLAVTGELFFGEGSRLTVL.

In the case of this clone: The germline gene is not matched at one end of the junction; a read error may be the cause. The chain links TRBV5-1 to TRBJ2-6, with D tentatively TRBD1 (5 bases). Per germline, CDR1 SGHRS and CDR2 YFSETQ. The CDR3 covers 15 residues. The chain's CDR3 is CASREHESGANGLTF. CDR3 nucleotides: TGCGCCAGCAGGGAACATGAGTCTGGGGCCAACGGCCTGACTTTC.

The V call is TRBV1, the J call TRBJ2-5; the table's D call TRBD2 went unverified against the DNA. The last part of the DNA fits TRBJ2-7 better; the J call may be wrong. TRBV1 has pseudogene status. The CDR3 runs to 17 residues. Here the CDR3 reads CTSSCPPFPRGGHEQYF. DNA of the CDR3: TGCACCAGCAGCTGCCCCCCTTTCCCGCGGGGGGGCCACGAGCAGTACTTC.

This sequence joins TRBV30 and TRBJ2-7; TRBD2 matches at 8 bases. Germline values: CDR1 GTSNPN, CDR2 SVGIG (reference sequence). Trimming removed 0 bases from V and 3 bases from J; junction bases left unmatched: 7. There are 15 residues in the CDR3. The CDR3 nucleotides are TGTGCCTGGAGTGTCGGCGGACTAGCCGGCTACGAGCAGTACTTC. Protein product: CAWSVGGLAGYEQYF.

The chain carries TRBV21-1 and TRBJ2-5; no check of the table's D call, TRBD2, against the DNA was made. TRBV21-1 is assigned pseudogene status. The CDR3 has 18 residues. The CDR3 loop reads CASSKVFGVAIVFETQYF. CDR3 bases: TGTGCCAGCAGCAAAGTCTTCGGGGTAGCGATAGTATTCGAGACCCAGTACTTC.

This chain joins TRBV21-1 and TRBJ2-5; TRBD2, the table's D call, was not compared with the DNA. TRBV21-1 is designated a pseudogene. This CDR3 comprises 17 residues. CDR3 sequence: CASSQRGGQQYQETQYF. In nucleotides, the CDR3 is TGTGCCAGCAGCCAGAGGGGAGGGCAGCAATACCAAGAGACCCAGTACTTC.

This rearrangement joins TRBV10-3 to TRBJ2-2, with 8 bases identical to TRBD1. Germline trimming cut 11 bases from V and 1 base from J; bases unmatched to any gene: 3. Germline loops: CDR1 ENHRY, CDR2 SYGVKD. This CDR3 spans 13 amino acids. CDR3 sequence (DNA): TGTGCCTTGGGGACAGGGAACACCGGGGAGCTGTTTTTT. It specifies CALGTGNTGELFF.